One sample yielded the 17 T cell receptor beta chains listed below, sequenced in a study of T cells in Graves' hyperthyroidism and ophthalmopathy. The source material, RNA transcripts, was used to amplify TCR beta CDR3 regions. A first-round RT-PCR of the TCR CDR3 used the HTBI primer set. TCRdb fed the multiplex PCR reads into MiXCR, producing one record per CDR3 protein. Here the sample spans a few hundred thousand distinct CDR3 sequences, 15% to 18% being singletons. Sequenced material: blood. The receptors were gathered from a woman younger than 30 with Graves' hyperthyroidism.

This clonotype has a handful of counts. The gene calls are TRBV20-1 and TRBJ1-4; D may be TRBD1 (5 bases). This CDR3 comprises 13 residues. The V and J ends lost 1 base and 10 bases respectively, with 13 bases between them. The germline CDR1 and CDR2 sequences are DFQATT and SNEGSKA (reference sequence). The CDR3 coding sequence is TGCAGTGCTAGAGGTGGGGGAGTCGGAAAACTGTTTTTT. Its translation is CSARGGGVGKLFF.

The chain combines TRBV5-6 with TRBJ2-1; 11 bases align to TRBD2. The CDR3 is 19 residues long. Trimming removed 4 bases from V and 10 bases from J; junction bases left unmatched: 22. Germline CDR1 reads SGHDT; CDR2 reads YYEEEE. In DNA form, the CDR3 reads TGTGCCAGCAGCAACGACGGCCCACTAGCGGGGGCCCCGAGTTACGAGCAGTTCTTC. Its protein is CASSNDGPLAGAPSYEQFF.

This clonotype was seen at least ten times. In DNA, the CDR3 is TGTGCAACAGGCCGGGAGGCCTACGAGCAGTACTTC. Its protein product is CATGREAYEQYF. The chain uses TRBV6-1 and TRBJ2-7, with TRBD2 matching over 7 bases. This CDR3 region has 12 residues. The V gene's germline CDR1 is MNHNS and CDR2 SASEGT.

This clonotype has more than one count but fewer than ten. J is TRBJ1-4 and V is TRBV19; 8 nucleotides align to TRBD1. V lost 4 bases and J lost 8; bases outside the gene matches: 3. CDR3 size: 13 residues. Germline values: CDR1 LNHDA, CDR2 SQIVND (reference sequence). The CDR3 here is CASSNQGAEKLFF. The CDR3 DNA is TGTGCCAGTAGTAATCAGGGGGCGGAAAAACTGTTTTTT.

The sample holds a few counts of this clonotype. A read error may explain this, as a much larger clone is one base away. V is TRBV20-1 and J is TRBJ2-1, with D perhaps assigned TRBD1 or TRBD2 (5 bases each). The J call may be mistaken, given a closer DNA end match to TRBJ2-7. There are 18 residues in the CDR3. Germline assignment: CDR1 DFQATT and CDR2 SNEGSKA (reference sequence). The CDR3: CSAMGMLGPLASYNEQYF. CDR3 DNA: TGCAGTGCTATGGGAATGTTGGGACCCCTTGCCTCCTACAATGAGCAGTACTTC.

V gene TRBV2 combines with J gene TRBJ1-1, with D tentatively TRBD1 (5 bases). Germline CDR1 and CDR2: SNHLY and FYNNEI. The CDR3 is made up of 17 amino acids. Trimming stripped 6 bases from V and 3 bases from J, with 23 bases between. Here the CDR3 reads CASRGTSGSPGDTEAFF. Written as DNA, the CDR3 is TGTGCCAGCAGGGGGACTAGCGGGAGCCCCGGGGACACTGAAGCTTTCTTT. Together with reference TRBV2 and TRBJ1-1, the CDR3 gives the full variable domain: EPEVTQTPSHQVTQMGQEVILRCVPISNHLYFYWYRQILGQKVEFLVSFYNNEISEKSEIFDDQFSVERPDGSNFTLKIRSTKLEDSAMYFCASRGTSGSPGDTEAFFGQGTRLTVV.

The chain links TRBV28 to TRBJ1-2; 9 bases map to TRBD1. This CDR3 has 15 amino acids. V was pared by 6 bases and J by 2 bases, with 7 bases of the junction left unmatched. CDR1 is MDHEN and CDR2 is SYDVKM in the germline V gene. In DNA, the CDR3 is TGTGCCAGCAGGTCTGCCGGGACAGGGAACTATGGCTACACCTTC. Its protein product is CASRSAGTGNYGYTF.

This rearrangement joins TRBV9 to TRBJ2-3; TRBD2 matches 7 bases. The CDR3 is made up of 13 amino acids. After removal of 7 bases from V and 5 bases from J, the junction contained 7 bases not matched to a gene. Germline V gives CDR1 SGDLS, CDR2 YYNGEE. In nucleotides, the CDR3 is TGTGCCAGCGGCGGGAGCACCGGAGATACGCAGTATTTT. This gives the protein CASGGSTGDTQYF. Filled out from reference TRBV9 and TRBJ2-3, the complete variable domain reads DSGVTQTPKHLITATGQRVTLRCSPRSGDLSVYWYQQSLDQGLQFLIQYYNGEERAKGNILERFSAQQFPDLHSELNLSSLELGDSALYFCASGGSTGDTQYFGPGTRLTVL.

V gene TRBV6-1 combines with J gene TRBJ1-1, with no clear D. This CDR3 has 13 amino acids. V lost 3 bases and J 8 bases, leaving 13 bases between the germline ends. Per the germline V gene, CDR1 is MNHNS and CDR2 is SASEGT. Here the CDR3 reads CASSDGVHAEAFF. The CDR3 nucleotides read TGTGCCAGCAGTGATGGTGTACATGCCGAAGCTTTCTTT.

This clonotype was recorded at least ten times. The CDR3, as DNA: TGCAGCGTTGGGACGGATGAGCAGTTCTTC. Protein: CSVGTDEQFF. The genes are TRBV29-1 and TRBJ2-1; D is undetermined. The germline V gene encodes CDR1 SQVTM and CDR2 ANQGSEA. The CDR3 loop spans 10 amino acids. Trimming pared 4 bases from V and 8 bases from J, leaving 6 bases between.

In its sample, this clonotype was seen many times. This chain connects TRBV5-1 to TRBJ1-2; 7 positions agree with TRBD1. The germline gives CDR1 SGHRS, CDR2 YFSETQ. Unmatched junction bases numbered 5, after V lost 4 bases and J lost 8 bases. The CDR3 is 12 amino acids. CDR3 coding DNA: TGCGCCAGCAGCACGGGACAGCGCGGCTACACCTTC. This translates into CASSTGQRGYTF.

As concerns this clonotype: At one end, the junction sequence differs from germline, possibly due to a read error. The J gene is TRBJ2-2, the V gene TRBV7-9; TRBD2 might be the D (5 bases). The CDR3 contains 14 residues. Germline CDR1 reads SEHNR; CDR2 reads FQNEAQ (reference sequence). CDR3 amino acids: CASSLGGQTGELSF. In DNA form, the CDR3 reads TGTGCCAGCAGCTTAGGAGGGCAAACCGGGGAGCTGTCTTTT. The variable domain in full, completed from reference TRBV7-9 and TRBJ2-2, reads DTGVSQNPRHKITKRGQNVTFRCDPISEHNRLYWYRQTLGQGPEFLTYFQNEAQLEKSRLLSDRFSAERPKGSFSTLEIQRTEQGDSAMYLCASSLGGQTGELSFGEGSRLTVL.

This clonotype was recorded a few times. V and J are TRBV10-1 and TRBJ2-3; 16 bases are shared with TRBD2. The CDR3 is made up of 16 amino acids. The V gene's germline CDR1 is WNHNN and CDR2 SYGVQD (reference sequence). The V and J ends lost 6 bases and 4 bases, in that order; junction bases with no gene match: 4. CDR3 loop: CASSAGTSGRADTQYF. CDR3 DNA sequence: TGCGCCAGCAGCGCCGGGACTAGCGGGAGGGCAGATACGCAGTATTTT.

The CDR3 sequence is CASSLGGGTEPRYGYTF. CDR3 nucleotide sequence: TGTGCCAGCAGCTTAGGGGGAGGGACCGAGCCACGCTATGGCTACACCTTC. The rearrangement links TRBV7-8 to TRBJ1-2; D is perhaps TRBD1 (5 bases). Trimming removed 1 base at V and 4 bases at J, with 19 bases between. The CDR3 is 17 amino acids. In germline, CDR1 is SGHVS, CDR2 FQNEAQ. Full variable domain (remainder filled in from reference TRBV7-8 and TRBJ1-2): GAGVSQSPRYKVAKRGQDVALRCDPISGHVSLFWYQQALGQGPEFLTYFQNEAQLDKSGLPSDRFFAERPEGSVSTLKIQRTQQEDSAVYLCASSLGGGTEPRYGYTFGSGTRLTVV.

This clonotype has a count of ten or more. The rearrangement joins TRBV29-1 to TRBJ2-3; D is unresolved. V was shortened by 4 bases and J by 0 bases, with 8 bases between the two germline ends. Germline lookup yields CDR1 SQVTM and CDR2 ANQGSEA. The CDR3 loop spans 13 amino acids. The CDR3 loop reads CSVGEISTDTQYF. DNA of the CDR3: TGCAGCGTTGGTGAGATTAGCACAGATACGCAGTATTTT.

Ten or more counts support this clonotype. The chain links TRBV5-6 to TRBJ2-3; 12 bases map to TRBD2. CDR3 length equals 17 residues. V lost 5 bases, J lost 0 bases, and 7 bases stayed unmatched. Germline V gene data show CDR1 as SGHDT and CDR2 as YYEEEE. This CDR3 reads CASSPTSGGPSTDTQYF. The CDR3, as DNA: TGTGCCAGCAGTCCGACTAGCGGGGGCCCTAGCACAGATACGCAGTATTTT.

In this sample, this clonotype turned up many times. The genes are TRBV7-3 and TRBJ2-3; no reliable D call. This CDR3 is built from 16 residues. The germline V gene has CDR1 SGHTA and CDR2 FQGTGA. The germline V and J ends were trimmed by 1 base and 0 bases, with 11 bases remaining between them. The CDR3 bases are TGTGCCAGCAGCTTAAATGCACTGTTTAGCACAGATACGCAGTATTTT. This gives the protein CASSLNALFSTDTQYF.